Listed below are T cell receptor beta chains from one sample, sequenced in a study of blood T cell repertoires in COVID-19. Produced via immunoSEQ multiplex PCR; TCRdb's table is partial and in-frame only. The profile shows approximately 140,000 clones, nearly 85% of them singletons. The sequenced material came from PBMCs or T cells enriched from blood (not recorded which). Receptors were obtained from a man between 50 and 59 years old in a cohort exposed to, infected with or recovered from COVID-19 (not recorded which). Both conserved end residues are part of each CDR3. The order of the fields is J gene, clone size, D gene, V gene, CDR3 DNA, CDR3 protein. A D gene is named only where the DNA matches it firmly. The size field is filled for only some rows; it gives once, few, many or a size class.

TRBJ1-4 | few | . | TRBV19 | TGTGCCAGTACCGTTCGACGGGAGAATGAAAAACTGTTTTTT | CASTVRRENEKLFF
TRBJ1-4 | . | . | TRBV29-1 | TGCAGCGGCGACGGACACTGGGGTGAAAAACTGTTTTTT | CSGDGHWGEKLFF
TRBJ1-2 | . | . | TRBV24-1 | TGTGCCACCAGCCAGACAGGCGGCTATGGCTACACCTTC | CATSQTGGYGYTF
TRBJ2-2 | . | . | TRBV3-1/TRBV3-2 | TGTGCCAGCAGCCCCGGGACACCCAACACCGGGGAGCTGTTTTTT | CASSPGTPNTGELFF
TRBJ1-5 | once | . | TRBV19 | TGTGCCACCCAGAAAGCTCTACGGGGTTCAAATCAGCCCCAGCATTTT | CATQKALRGSNQPQHF
TRBJ2-7 | once | TRBD1 | TRBV11-2 | TGTGCCAGCAGCTACAGCTCCGGACAGGGCTACGAGCAGTACTTC | CASSYSSGQGYEQYF
TRBJ1-6 | . | . | TRBV2 | TGTGCCAGCGGCTTTGATTCACCCCTCCACTTT | CASGFDSPLHF
TRBJ2-2 | . | . | TRBV3-1/TRBV3-2 | TGTGCCAGCAGCCAAGAACGCGTAAGCAACACCGGGGAGCTGTTTTTT | CASSQERVSNTGELFF
TRBJ1-5 | few | TRBD1 | TRBV7-2 | TGTGCCAGCGCGACAGGGCCAGGGTCGAATCAGCCCCAGCATTTT | CASATGPGSNQPQHF
TRBJ1-6 | . | TRBD1 | TRBV15 | TGTGCCACCAGCAGAGTAGGGACAGGTGTCTATAATTCACCCCTCCACTTT | CATSRVGTGVYNSPLHF
TRBJ1-2 | . | . | TRBV27 | TGTGCCAGCAGTTTGGGAGCGGGGACCTATGGCTACACCTTC | CASSLGAGTYGYTF
TRBJ2-1 | once | TRBD2 | TRBV4-3 | TGCGCCAGCAGCCAAGGACTAGCGGGGGGGGAAAGCTCCTACAATGAGCAGTTCTTC | CASSQGLAGGESSYNEQFF
TRBJ1-2 | few | . | TRBV6-2/TRBV6-3 | TGTGCCAGCAGTTTAGACAGCCTCTATGGCTACACCTTC | CASSLDSLYGYTF
TRBJ1-2 | . | . | TRBV12-3/TRBV12-4 | TGTGCCAGCAGTTTTTTAGGGGTCGGTGGCTACACCTTC | CASSFLGVGGYTF
TRBJ1-2 | few | . | TRBV7-8 | TGTGCCAGCAGCTTAGAGTGGGGGGACTATGGCTACACCTTC | CASSLEWGDYGYTF
TRBJ2-3 | . | . | TRBV7-7 | TGTGCCAGCAGCTTAGGTGGACAGCTCACAGATACGCAGTATTTT | CASSLGGQLTDTQYF
TRBJ2-1 | . | TRBD1 | TRBV4-2 | TGTGCCAGCAGCCTCCACCTCCGGGACAGGGGATACAATGAGCAGTTCTTC | CASSLHLRDRGYNEQFF
TRBJ2-5 | once | . | TRBV13 | TGTGCCAGCAGTCTTTCCCGGGAGACCCAGTACTTC | CASSLSRETQYF
TRBJ1-3 | . | . | TRBV19 | TGTGCCAGTAGCGGACAGTTCCACTCTGGAAACACCATATATTTT | CASSGQFHSGNTIYF
TRBJ2-1 | . | TRBD2 | TRBV24-1 | TGTGCCACCAGTGACCCTTCCGGGAGGGCCGGGGATGAGCAGTTCTTC | CATSDPSGRAGDEQFF